This is a list of T cell receptor beta chains from one sample in a study of radiotherapy plus CTLA-4 blockade in lung cancer. This table comes from immunoSEQ multiplex PCR, and its TCRdb copy is limited to in-frame clones, with some not included. Seen here are under 95,000 clones, around 78% observed once, and the top ten hold over 20%. Source: peripheral blood, taken from a patient treated with radiotherapy plus ipilimumab. The source is a human donor with non-small cell lung cancer whose response to radiotherapy plus ipilimumab could not be evaluated. Some clones in this sample may be carry-over from other donors' samples. Both conserved end residues are part of each CDR3. D genes are given only for firm matches. Some rows have no size entry. The others give once, few or many, or a class for an expanded clone.

TRBJ2-5 | . | TRBD2 | TRBV27 | CASSLWASGGRETQYF | TGTGCCAGCAGTTTATGGGCTAGCGGGGGGAGGGAGACCCAGTACTTC
TRBJ2-5 | . | . | TRBV28 | CASGPAGRAPSETQYF | TGTGCCAGCGGCCCGGCGGGAAGGGCCCCATCGGAGACCCAGTACTTC
TRBJ1-2 | . | . | TRBV5-6 | CASSLELPHGRSYGYTF | TGTGCCAGCAGCTTGGAGCTACCACACGGTCGGAGCTATGGCTACACCTTC
TRBJ2-5 | . | . | TRBV18 | CASSLNRVRQETQYF | TGTGCCAGCTCACTCAACAGGGTTCGGCAAGAGACCCAGTACTTC
TRBJ2-4 | . | . | TRBV7-2 | CASSWGHLAKNIQYF | TGTGCCAGCAGCTGGGGACATCTAGCCAAAAACATTCAGTACTTC
TRBJ1-5 | . | TRBD1 | TRBV10-3 | CAISAGTGNQPQHF | TGTGCCATCAGTGCCGGGACAGGGAATCAGCCCCAGCATTTT
TRBJ1-2 | . | TRBD1 | TRBV7-9 | CASSLDRGHANYGYTF | TGTGCCAGCAGCTTGGACAGGGGGCATGCTAACTATGGCTACACCTTC
TRBJ2-7 | few | TRBD1 | TRBV10-2 | CASTTGQGAREQYF | TGCGCCAGCACCACAGGACAGGGGGCGAGGGAGCAGTACTTC
TRBJ2-7 | once | TRBD1 | TRBV10-3 | CAISESRGQITYEQYF | TGTGCCATCAGTGAGTCGAGGGGACAGATTACCTACGAGCAGTACTTC
TRBJ2-5 | . | . | TRBV11-3 | CASSRGYQETQYF | TGTGCCAGCAGCAGGGGCTACCAAGAGACCCAGTACTTC
TRBJ2-3 | . | TRBD2 | TRBV7-9 | CASSLPVTSKGADTQYF | TGTGCCAGCAGCTTACCGGTGACTAGCAAAGGAGCAGATACGCAGTATTTT
TRBJ2-3 | . | TRBD2 | TRBV27 | CASSLSLAGLDTQYF | TGTGCCAGCAGCCTATCACTAGCGGGGTTAGATACGCAGTATTTT
TRBJ1-1 | . | TRBD1 | TRBV7-9 | CASSFGTGVRTEAFF | TGTGCCAGCAGCTTCGGGACAGGGGTGAGGACTGAAGCTTTCTTT